Listed below are T cell receptor beta chains from one sample, sequenced in a study of T cell repertoires in cytomegalovirus infection. TCRdb reprocessed the reads with MiXCR, giving one entry per CDR3 protein. This table holds hundreds of thousands of distinct CDR3 sequences, roughly 46% found once. For these TCRs, the target antigens are not known. Specimen: cultured PBMCs, collected from culture after CMV antigen stimulation. Receptors were obtained from a human donor in good health (CMV status not recorded). Some clones in this sample may be carry-over from other donors' samples. CDR3s include the opening cysteine and the closing phenylalanine or tryptophan. The D gene is left open where the match is weak. The size entry is marked missing in some rows and otherwise reads once, few, many or a size class.

J,size,V,D,CDR3,DNA
TRBJ2-5,few,TRBV7-9,.,CASSRWGEQETQYF,TGTGCCAGCAGCCGTTGGGGGGAGCAAGAGACCCAGTACTTC
TRBJ2-3,once,TRBV12-3/TRBV12-4,TRBD2,CASIPGGPSTQYF,TGTGCCAGCATTCCGGGGGGGCCGTCTACGCAGTATTTT
TRBJ2-5,.,TRBV10-3,.,CAISEGPIETQYF,TGTGCCATCAGTGAAGGACCCATAGAGACCCAGTACTTC
TRBJ1-5,few,TRBV27,.,CASRLQGGNQPQHF,TGTGCCAGCAGGCTACAGGGAGGCAATCAGCCCCAGCATTTT
TRBJ2-7,.,TRBV29-1,.,CSVVRDKNYEQYF,TGCAGCGTTGTGAGGGACAAGAACTACGAGCAGTACTTC
TRBJ1-1,few,TRBV6-6,TRBD1,CASSYFPGTGNMNTEAFF,TGTGCCAGCAGTTACTTCCCCGGGACAGGGAACATGAACACTGAAGCTTTCTTT
TRBJ1-2,.,TRBV6-1,.,CASSAGMGPGGYGYTF,TGTGCCAGCAGTGCGGGTATGGGCCCCGGGGGCTATGGCTACACCTTC
TRBJ2-1,.,TRBV6-2/TRBV6-3,.,CASSGRGTYNEQFF,TGTGCCAGCAGTGGGCGGGGAACATACAATGAGCAGTTCTTC
TRBJ2-3,many,TRBV7-2,.,CASSLKGRTLPTDTQYF,TGTGCCAGCAGCTTAAAGGGGAGGACACTCCCCACAGATACGCAGTATTTT
TRBJ1-1,many,TRBV7-6,.,CASSLKSRFTWGNMNTEAFF,TGTGCCAGCAGCTTAAAGAGTCGGTTCACCTGGGGAAACATGAACACTGAAGCTTTCTTT
TRBJ2-1,few,TRBV6-1,.,CASRGTPPDAYNEQFF,TGTGCCAGCAGGGGGACTCCCCCAGATGCTTACAATGAGCAGTTCTTC
TRBJ1-2,.,TRBV7-9,.,CASSLGSKAGYTF,TGTGCCAGCAGCTTAGGTTCCAAGGCTGGCTACACCTTC
TRBJ2-1,.,TRBV7-9,TRBD2,CASSFLRPGLAGDNEQFF,TGTGCCAGCAGTTTTCTACGGCCGGGACTAGCGGGAGACAATGAGCAGTTCTTC
TRBJ1-1,.,TRBV7-9,TRBD1,CASSKRTGSRDTEAFF,TGTGCCAGCAGCAAACGGACAGGGTCTAGGGACACTGAAGCTTTCTTT
TRBJ2-7,.,TRBV6-6,.,CASSYSSIVNEQYF,TGTGCCAGCAGTTACTCGAGTATTGTGAACGAGCAGTACTTC
TRBJ1-6,.,TRBV7-8,.,CASSLVPTLYSNNSPLHF,TGTGCCAGCAGCTTAGTTCCTACTTTATACAGCAATAATTCACCCCTCCACTTT
TRBJ2-7,.,TRBV7-1,.,CASSPPGGADSSYEQYF,TGTGCCAGCAGCCCGCCGGGGGGTGCGGACAGCTCCTACGAGCAGTACTTC
TRBJ1-1,few,TRBV7-6,.,CASSLALADEAFF,TGTGCCAGCAGCTTAGCTTTGGCAGATGAAGCTTTCTTT